The subject of this entry is one TCR beta chain. The antigen is unknown. V was clipped by 4 bases and J by 6 bases, with 11 bases between them. Germline CDR1 GTSNPN, CDR2 SVGIG (reference sequence). The CDR3 runs to 12 residues. These data are taken from a study of cytomegalovirus exposure and HLA in healthy donors. General observations from the study: A later examination showed that TCR association rates differed by HLA locus, with DRB1 most and HLA-C fewest.

With 60 Vbeta and 13 Jbeta primers, the PCR was carried out. Assay: immunoSEQ multiplex PCR; the TCRdb copy retains only in-frame clones and omits some. The sample consists of 110,000 or so clones, approximately 80% of them appearing once. Specimen: PBMCs. The chain couples TRBV30 to TRBJ2-3; possibly TRBD1 for D (6 bases). The sequence was obtained from a woman under 30 in good health and CMV-seronegative. CDR3 nucleotide sequence: TGTGCCTGGACTTCAGGGGTTGATACGCAGTATTTT. This codes for CAWTSGVDTQYF.